This is a list of T cell receptor beta chains from one sample in a study of CD4 T cells in relation to SARS-CoV-2 and coronaviruses. This table comes from immunoSEQ multiplex PCR, and its TCRdb copy is limited to in-frame clones, with some not included. Of approximately 70,000 clones listed, over 90% are singletons. Input material: naive CD4+ T cells from PBMCs. The receptors shown here come from a human donor in good health. CDR3s include the opening cysteine and the closing phenylalanine or tryptophan. Fields, in order: clone size, V gene, J gene, D gene, CDR3 DNA, CDR3 protein. The D gene is left open where the match is weak. Expanded clones are given a class, and other clones once, few, many or no size at all.

.,TRBV6-2/TRBV6-3,TRBJ1-5,TRBD1,TGTGCCAGCAGTTACATCAGGACTCAGGGGGATCAGAGGTATCAGCCCCAGCATTTT,CASSYIRTQGDQRYQPQHF
.,TRBV5-1,TRBJ2-5,.,TGCGCCAGCAGACTTCAGACAGCGCTTCAAGAGACCCAGTACTTC,CASRLQTALQETQYF
.,TRBV5-6,TRBJ1-1,.,TGTGCCAGCAGCTTGGCCATCGTCTCTGAAGCTTTCTTT,CASSLAIVSEAFF
.,TRBV6-6,TRBJ2-3,.,TGTGCCAGCAGTTCCCCCCCAGGGGCAGATACGCAGTATTTT,CASSSPPGADTQYF
.,TRBV15,TRBJ1-5,.,TGTGCCACCAGCAGAGGGGATAGCAATCAGCCCCAGCATTTT,CATSRGDSNQPQHF
.,TRBV20-1,TRBJ2-5,TRBD2,TGCAGTGCTAGTAGCGGGGCCCACCAAGAGACCCAGTACTTC,CSASSGAHQETQYF
.,TRBV19,TRBJ2-5,TRBD1,TGTGCCAGTAGTTCGGACAGGGGGAGTGGGGAGACCCAGTACTTC,CASSSDRGSGETQYF
.,TRBV9,TRBJ1-2,.,TGTGCCAGCAGCGTGTCGAATTATGGCTACACCTTC,CASSVSNYGYTF
once,TRBV7-3,TRBJ2-1,.,TGTGCCAGCAGCTTAACCGGGGTTGACAGAGGCTCCTACAATGAGCAGTTCTTC,CASSLTGVDRGSYNEQFF
.,TRBV28,TRBJ1-1,TRBD1,TGTGCCAGCGGATTGACAGGGATGAACACTGAAGCTTTCTTT,CASGLTGMNTEAFF
.,TRBV28,TRBJ1-4,.,TGTGCCAGCAGTTTAAGACGTGAAAAACTGTTTTTT,CASSLRREKLFF
.,TRBV5-1,TRBJ2-7,.,TGCGCCAGCAGCTCACAGGGCCGTGGGTACGAGCAGTACTTC,CASSSQGRGYEQYF
few,TRBV18,TRBJ2-3,.,TGTGCCAGCTCACCTGATTCGGGGGGCACAGATACGCAGTATTTT,CASSPDSGGTDTQYF
once,TRBV20-1,TRBJ2-3,.,TGCAGTGCTAGTGCGCTAGTGGGCACAGATACGCAGTATTTT,CSASALVGTDTQYF
.,TRBV29-1,TRBJ2-7,.,TGCAGCGTTGCGGCCGGGCAGGGGCGACACGAGCAGTACTTC,CSVAAGQGRHEQYF
.,TRBV9,TRBJ2-3,.,TGTGCCAGCAGCGAGGGGGGGACAGATACGCAGTATTTT,CASSEGGTDTQYF
.,TRBV4-2,TRBJ2-7,.,TGTGCCAGCAGCCAAGCTAAGGAGAACTACGAGCAGTACTTC,CASSQAKENYEQYF
.,TRBV18,TRBJ1-4,.,TGTGCCAGCTCACAAAAAACAGGACAGCCACCTAATGAAAAACTGTTTTTT,CASSQKTGQPPNEKLFF
.,TRBV3-1/TRBV3-2,TRBJ2-7,.,TGTGCCAGCAGCCAAAGCGGCTCCTACGAGCAGTACTTC,CASSQSGSYEQYF
.,TRBV2,TRBJ2-7,.,TGTGCCAGCAGTGCAGGGGTTTCGACCTACGAGCAGTACTTC,CASSAGVSTYEQYF
.,TRBV5-1,TRBJ1-4,TRBD1,TGCGCCAGCGGACAGGGTGGATGGGGTGAAAAACTGTTTTTT,CASGQGGWGEKLFF
.,TRBV18,TRBJ1-2,.,TGTGCCAGCTCACCACCGGCCCGGGGCTATGGCTACACCTTC,CASSPPARGYGYTF
.,TRBV30,TRBJ1-2,.,TGTGCCTGGGGACAGTCTAACTATGGCTACACCTTC,CAWGQSNYGYTF
few,TRBV3-1/TRBV3-2,TRBJ1-5,.,TGTGCCAGCAGCCATGGCCAGGAGCCCCAGCATTTT,CASSHGQEPQHF
.,TRBV9,TRBJ2-1,.,TGTGCCAGCAGCGTAGCTGGGGACGCATACAATGAGCAGTTCTTC,CASSVAGDAYNEQFF
once,TRBV15,TRBJ1-2,.,TGTGCCACCAGCAGAGATCTGGGCTTCTATGGCTACACCTTC,CATSRDLGFYGYTF
few,TRBV28,TRBJ2-2,.,TGTGCCAGCACCTCCGCGAACACCGGGGAGCTGTTTTTT,CASTSANTGELFF
.,TRBV28,TRBJ1-2,.,TGTGCCAGCAGCACCGGGCGGTACTATGGCTACACCTTC,CASSTGRYYGYTF
.,TRBV9,TRBJ1-6,TRBD1,TGTGCCAGCAGTCGCCGGGACAGCTATAATTCACCCCTCCACTTT,CASSRRDSYNSPLHF
.,TRBV5-8,TRBJ1-1,.,TGTGCCAGCAGCTGGCTATTATACGGGACACCGAACACTGAAGCTTTCTTT,CASSWLLYGTPNTEAFF
.,TRBV6-2/TRBV6-3,TRBJ2-3,.,TGTGCCAGCAGTTCCCGGGACTTCACAGATACGCAGTATTTT,CASSSRDFTDTQYF